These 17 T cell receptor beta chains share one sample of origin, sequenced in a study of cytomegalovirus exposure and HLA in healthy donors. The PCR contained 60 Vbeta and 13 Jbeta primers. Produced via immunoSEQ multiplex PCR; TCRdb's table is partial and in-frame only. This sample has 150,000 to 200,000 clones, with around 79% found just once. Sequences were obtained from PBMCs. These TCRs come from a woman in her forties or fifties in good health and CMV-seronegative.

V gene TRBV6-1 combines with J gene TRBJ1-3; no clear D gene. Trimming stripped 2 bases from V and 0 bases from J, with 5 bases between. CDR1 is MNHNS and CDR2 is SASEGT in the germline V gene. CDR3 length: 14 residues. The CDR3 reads CASSEQVSGNTIYF. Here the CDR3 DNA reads TGTGCCAGCAGTGAACAGGTCTCTGGAAACACCATATATTTT.

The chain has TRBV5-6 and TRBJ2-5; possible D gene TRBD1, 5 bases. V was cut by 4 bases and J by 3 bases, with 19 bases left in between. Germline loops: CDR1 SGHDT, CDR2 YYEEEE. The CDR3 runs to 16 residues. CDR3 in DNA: TGTGCCAGCAGCGGAGCTATTACAGGTCCAGAAGAGACCCAGTACTTC. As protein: CASSGAITGPEETQYF.

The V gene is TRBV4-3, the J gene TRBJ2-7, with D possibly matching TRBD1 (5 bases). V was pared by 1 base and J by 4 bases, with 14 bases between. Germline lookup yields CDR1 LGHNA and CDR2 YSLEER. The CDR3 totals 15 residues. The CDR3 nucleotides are TGCGCCAGCAGCCAAGTCGCGGACACCCGATACGAGCAGTACTTC. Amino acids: CASSQVADTRYEQYF.

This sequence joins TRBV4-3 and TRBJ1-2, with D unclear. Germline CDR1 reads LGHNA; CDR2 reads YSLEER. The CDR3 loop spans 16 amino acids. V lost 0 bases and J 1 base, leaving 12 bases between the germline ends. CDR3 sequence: CASSQDEGGGNYGYTF. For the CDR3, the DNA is TGCGCCAGCAGCCAAGATGAGGGTGGAGGTAACTATGGCTACACCTTC.

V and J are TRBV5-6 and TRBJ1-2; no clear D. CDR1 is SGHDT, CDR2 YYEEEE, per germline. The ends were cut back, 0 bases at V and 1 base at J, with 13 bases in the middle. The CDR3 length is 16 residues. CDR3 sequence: CASSLANSPNNYGYTF. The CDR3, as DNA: TGTGCCAGCAGCTTGGCTAACAGCCCTAATAACTATGGCTACACCTTC.

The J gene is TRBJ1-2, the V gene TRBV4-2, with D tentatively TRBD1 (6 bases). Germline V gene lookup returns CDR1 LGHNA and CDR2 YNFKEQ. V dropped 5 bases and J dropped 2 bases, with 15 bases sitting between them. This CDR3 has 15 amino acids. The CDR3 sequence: CASSLSGGNNYGYTF. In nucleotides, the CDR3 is TGTGCCAGCAGCTTGAGCGGGGGCAACAACTATGGCTACACCTTC.

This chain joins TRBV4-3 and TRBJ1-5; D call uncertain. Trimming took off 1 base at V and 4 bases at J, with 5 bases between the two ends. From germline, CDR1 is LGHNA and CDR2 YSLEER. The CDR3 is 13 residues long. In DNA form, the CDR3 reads TGCGCCAGCAGCCAAGTCCTTAATCAGCCCCAGCATTTT. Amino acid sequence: CASSQVLNQPQHF.

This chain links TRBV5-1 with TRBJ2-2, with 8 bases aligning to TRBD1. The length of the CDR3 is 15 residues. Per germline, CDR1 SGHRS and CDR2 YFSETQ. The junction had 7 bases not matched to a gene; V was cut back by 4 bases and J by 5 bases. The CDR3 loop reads CASSQGQALTGELFF. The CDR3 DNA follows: TGCGCCAGCAGCCAGGGACAGGCCCTTACCGGGGAGCTGTTTTTT.

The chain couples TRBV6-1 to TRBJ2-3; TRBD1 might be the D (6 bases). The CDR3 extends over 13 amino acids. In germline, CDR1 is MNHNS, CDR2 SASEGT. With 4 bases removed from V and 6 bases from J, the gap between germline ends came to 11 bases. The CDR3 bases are TGTGCCAGCAGTGGGACAGTTAAGGATACGCAGTATTTT. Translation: CASSGTVKDTQYF.

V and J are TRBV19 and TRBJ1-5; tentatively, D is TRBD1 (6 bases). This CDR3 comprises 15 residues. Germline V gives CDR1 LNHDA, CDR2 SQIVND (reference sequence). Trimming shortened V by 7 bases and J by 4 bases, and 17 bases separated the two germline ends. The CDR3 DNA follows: TGTGCCAGTATAGACAGGCCGTACTCTAATCAGCCCCAGCATTTT. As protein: CASIDRPYSNQPQHF. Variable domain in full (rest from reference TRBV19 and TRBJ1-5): DGGITQSPKYLFRKEGQNVTLSCEQNLNHDAMYWYRQDPGQGLRLIYYSQIVNDFQKGDIAEGYSVSREKKESFPLTVTSAQKNPTAFYLCASIDRPYSNQPQHFGDGTRLSIL.

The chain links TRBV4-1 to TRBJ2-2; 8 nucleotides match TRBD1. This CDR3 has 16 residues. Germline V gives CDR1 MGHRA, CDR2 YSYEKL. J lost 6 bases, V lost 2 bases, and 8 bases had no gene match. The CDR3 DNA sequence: TGCGCCAGCAGCCAACTCCTACAGGGGGAACCCGGGGAGCTGTTTTTT. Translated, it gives CASSQLLQGEPGELFF.

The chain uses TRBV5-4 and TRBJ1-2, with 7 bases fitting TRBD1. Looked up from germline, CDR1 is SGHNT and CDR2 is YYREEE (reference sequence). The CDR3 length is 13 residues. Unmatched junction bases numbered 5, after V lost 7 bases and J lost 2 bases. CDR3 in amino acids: CASRDRLNYGYTF. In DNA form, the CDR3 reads TGTGCCAGCCGGGACAGACTAAACTATGGCTACACCTTC.

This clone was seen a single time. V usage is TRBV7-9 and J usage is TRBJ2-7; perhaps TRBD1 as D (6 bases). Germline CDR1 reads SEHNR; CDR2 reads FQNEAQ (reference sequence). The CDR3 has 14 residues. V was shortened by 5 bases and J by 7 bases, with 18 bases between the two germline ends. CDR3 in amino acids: CASSHTSGHPEQYF. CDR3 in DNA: TGTGCCAGCAGCCACACTTCGGGACACCCTGAGCAGTACTTC.

The DNA for the CDR3 is TGTGCCAGCAGCCAGGGCCTCTCGGGGTATTTT. This translates into CASSQGLSGYF. The rearrangement joins TRBV6-6 to TRBJ2-3; possibly TRBD1 for D (5 bases). CDR1 MNHNY and CDR2 SVGAGI come from the germline V gene (reference sequence). Trimming left V 6 bases short and J 14 bases short, with 15 bases between. The CDR3 extends over 11 amino acids.

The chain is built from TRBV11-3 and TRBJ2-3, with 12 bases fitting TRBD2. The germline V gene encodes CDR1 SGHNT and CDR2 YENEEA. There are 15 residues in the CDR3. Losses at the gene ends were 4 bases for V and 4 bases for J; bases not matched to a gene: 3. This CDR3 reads CASSWGLAGSDTQYF. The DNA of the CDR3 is TGTGCCAGCAGCTGGGGACTAGCGGGTTCAGATACGCAGTATTTT.

In nucleotides, the CDR3 is TGTGCCAGCAGCCGCCGTTCGGGAGGGGCAGGAGAGACCCAGTACTTC. It yields the protein CASSRRSGGAGETQYF. The V call is TRBV7-9, the J call TRBJ2-5, with 8 bases aligning to TRBD2. J was trimmed by 4 bases and V by 5 bases; bases with no gene match: 12. Germline loops: CDR1 SEHNR, CDR2 FQNEAQ (reference sequence). This CDR3 spans 16 amino acids.

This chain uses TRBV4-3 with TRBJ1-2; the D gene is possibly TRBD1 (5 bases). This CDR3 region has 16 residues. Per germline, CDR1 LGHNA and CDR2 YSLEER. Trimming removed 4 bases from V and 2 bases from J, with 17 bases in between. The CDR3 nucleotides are TGCGCCAGCAGCCTAGCGGAGGTGGGGGTGAACTATGGCTACACCTTC. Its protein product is CASSLAEVGVNYGYTF.